This T cell receptor beta chain derives from a study of T cells in Graves' hyperthyroidism and ophthalmopathy. Germline V gene sequence: CDR1 SEHNR, CDR2 FQNEAQ (reference sequence). J lost 7 bases, V lost 2 bases, and 9 bases had no gene match. The CDR3 runs 16 residues. There were TCR beta CDR3 regions amplified from RNA transcripts. TCR CDR3 underwent first-round RT-PCR with the HTBI primer set. TCRdb independently ran MiXCR on the multiplex PCR reads; one entry per CDR3 protein. The profile covers some 600,000 distinct CDR3 sequences, with 35% to 55% appearing a single time and just under 8.5% taken by the ten largest. The table lists this clonotype with a few counts.

The source of this sequence is a woman under 30 with Graves' hyperthyroidism. V gene TRBV7-9 combines with J gene TRBJ1-4; TRBD1 aligns across 8 bases. Material: peripheral blood or thyroid tissue (not recorded which). The CDR3, as DNA: TGTGCCAGCAGCTTAATGGGATTGACAGGGGTTGAAAAACTGTTTTTT. Protein: CASSLMGLTGVEKLFF.